This T cell receptor beta chain was obtained from a study of shared clonotypes between healthy human individuals. The study's findings and limits: The naive CD4 repertoires of a handful of donors were compared, and around 5% of clonotypes were shared.

Sorted-subset replicate PCR reactions were performed with about 190 ng DNA, corresponding to about 30,000 T cell genomes. TCRdb keeps only in-frame clones here, not all; method: immunoSEQ multiplex PCR. The top ten hold about 0.057% of the sample, which has roughly 650,000 clones, about 97% seen once. This CDR3 has 16 amino acids. The V and J ends lost 0 bases and 0 bases respectively, with 12 bases between them. Germline CDR1 is KGHSH and CDR2 is LQKENI. In the case of this clone: The antigen is unknown.

This sequence originates from a woman aged 25 to 39 in good health. The specimen was naive CD4+ T cells sorted from blood. Subset here: CD45RA+ positively selected. The rearrangement uses TRBV18 and TRBJ2-7; possibly TRBD2 for D (5 bases). DNA of the CDR3: TGTGCCAGCTCACCACCGGAGCGGACCGACTCCTACGAGCAGTACTTC. Translated, it gives CASSPPERTDSYEQYF.